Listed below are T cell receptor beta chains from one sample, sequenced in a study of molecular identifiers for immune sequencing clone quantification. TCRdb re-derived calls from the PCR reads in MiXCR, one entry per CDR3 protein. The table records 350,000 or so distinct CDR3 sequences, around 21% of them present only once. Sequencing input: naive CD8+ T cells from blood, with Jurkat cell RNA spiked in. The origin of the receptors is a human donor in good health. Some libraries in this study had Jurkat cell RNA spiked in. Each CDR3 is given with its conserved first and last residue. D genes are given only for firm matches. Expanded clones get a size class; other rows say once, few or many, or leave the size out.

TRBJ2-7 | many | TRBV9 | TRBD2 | TGTGCCAGCAGCGTAAACGGCGGGGGCGAGCAGTACTTC | CASSVNGGGEQYF
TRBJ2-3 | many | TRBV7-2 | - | TGTGCCAGCAGCTTAGTTTCCGTTAGCACAGATACGCAGTATTTT | CASSLVSVSTDTQYF
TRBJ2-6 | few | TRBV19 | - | TGTGCCAGTAGTATATGGGGTGGCAGGGAGTCTGGGGCCAACGTCCTGACTTTC | CASSIWGGRESGANVLTF
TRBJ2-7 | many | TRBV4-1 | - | TGCGCCAGCAGCCAAATTAGTCCGCAGGGGGAGCAGTACTTC | CASSQISPQGEQYF
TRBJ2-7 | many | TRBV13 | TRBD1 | TGTGCCAGCAACCCGGCCCCGGGACAGGAGCCCTACGAGCAGTACTTC | CASNPAPGQEPYEQYF
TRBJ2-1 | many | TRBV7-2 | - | TGTGCCAGCACGTACTACAATGAGCAGTTCTTC | CASTYYNEQFF
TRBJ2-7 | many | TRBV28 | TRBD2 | TGTGCCAGCTGCGAGGAGCGGGAGCACTACGAGCAGTACTTC | CASCEEREHYEQYF
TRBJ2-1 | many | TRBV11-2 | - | TGTGCCAGCAGCGACAGCTACAATGAGCAGTTCTTC | CASSDSYNEQFF
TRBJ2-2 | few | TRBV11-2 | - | TGTGCCAGCAGCTTGGGGGGCTCGATCGGGGAGCTGTTTTTT | CASSLGGSIGELFF
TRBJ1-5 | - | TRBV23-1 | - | TGCGCCAGCAGTCATGGCCAGAACAATCAGCCCCAGCATTTT | CASSHGQNNQPQHF
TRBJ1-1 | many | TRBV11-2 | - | TGTGCCAGCAGCTTAGGGAGTGTGAACACTGAAGCTTTCTTT | CASSLGSVNTEAFF
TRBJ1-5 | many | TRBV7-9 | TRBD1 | TGTGCCAGCAGCTTAGAGGGGACAGGGTATCAGCCCCAGCATTTT | CASSLEGTGYQPQHF
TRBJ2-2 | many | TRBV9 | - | TGTGCCAGCAGCGTAGCTCCTGGCAGCTACACCGGGGAGCTGTTTTTT | CASSVAPGSYTGELFF
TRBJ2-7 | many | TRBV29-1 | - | TGCAGCGTGGCTGAGGGTCTTGAGCAGTACTTC | CSVAEGLEQYF
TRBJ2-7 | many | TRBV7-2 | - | TGTGCCAGCAGCCAGTACTCGGGGCGGGAATCATCCTACGAGCAGTACTTC | CASSQYSGRESSYEQYF
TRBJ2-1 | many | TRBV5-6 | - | TGTGCCAGCAGCACCCCGGTAGGGGGGTTCGCCAATGAGCAGTTCTTC | CASSTPVGGFANEQFF
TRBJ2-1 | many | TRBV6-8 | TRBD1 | TGTGCCAGCAGTGGACGAAATCGGACAGGTAGGGTAGATGAGCAGTTCTTC | CASSGRNRTGRVDEQFF
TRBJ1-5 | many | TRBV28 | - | TGTGCCAGCAGTGCCGACCTGAACAGCAATCAGCCCCAGCATTTT | CASSADLNSNQPQHF
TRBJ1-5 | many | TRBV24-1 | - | TGTGCCACCAGTGACAATTTAGGGGATCAGCCCCAGCATTTT | CATSDNLGDQPQHF
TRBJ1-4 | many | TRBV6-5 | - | TGTGCCAGCAGGATAAGGAAGGGGTTACCCAATGAAAAACTGTTTTTT | CASRIRKGLPNEKLFF
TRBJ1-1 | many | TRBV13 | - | TGTGCCAGCAGCTTAGGGACAGCCGGCGTGAACACTGAAGCTTTCTTT | CASSLGTAGVNTEAFF
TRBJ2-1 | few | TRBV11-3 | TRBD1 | TGTGCCAGCAGCTTAGGTGGCAGGGGGTTCTACAATGAGCAGTTCTTC | CASSLGGRGFYNEQFF
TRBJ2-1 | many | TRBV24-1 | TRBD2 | TGTGCCACCAGTATACCTGGACTAGCGGGGAACAATGAGCAGTTCTTC | CATSIPGLAGNNEQFF
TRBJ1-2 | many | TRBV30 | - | TGTGCCTGGGGGGACATATTCTATGGCTACACCTTC | CAWGDIFYGYTF
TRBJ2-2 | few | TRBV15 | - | TGTGCCACCAGCAGAGATCTAAGGGTACCAATCACCGGGGAGCTGTTTTTT | CATSRDLRVPITGELFF
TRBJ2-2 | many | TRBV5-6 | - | TGTGCCAGCAGCTTGGAGTCTAGCGCGAGCGGGGAGCTGTTTTTT | CASSLESSASGELFF
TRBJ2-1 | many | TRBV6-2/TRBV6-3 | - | TGTGCCAGCAGGGACGACCTCTTAAATGAGCAGTTCTTC | CASRDDLLNEQFF
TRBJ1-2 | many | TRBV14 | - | TGTGCCAGCAGCCGGGAAGGATTCTATGGCTACACCTTC | CASSREGFYGYTF
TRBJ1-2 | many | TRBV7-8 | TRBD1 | TGTGCCAGCAGCTTGGTGACAGGGGGCAACTATGGCTACACCTTC | CASSLVTGGNYGYTF
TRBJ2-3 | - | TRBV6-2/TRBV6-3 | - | TGTGCCAGCAGTTCTAACCTAGAAGAGGCTGGCACAGATACGCAGTATTTT | CASSSNLEEAGTDTQYF
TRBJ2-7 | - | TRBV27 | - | TGTGCCAGCAGTGGACAGAGCTACGAGCAGTACTTC | CASSGQSYEQYF
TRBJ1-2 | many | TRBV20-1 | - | TGCAGTGCCGCAAGGGCCGACAACGTAGGCTACACCTTC | CSAARADNVGYTF
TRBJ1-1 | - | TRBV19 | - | TGTGCCAGTAGTTTCCTTCTGAGACAGAGTTCGGTCACTGAAGCTTTCTTT | CASSFLLRQSSVTEAFF
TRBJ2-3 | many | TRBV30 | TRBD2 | TGTGCCTGGAGCCCGGGGGGGGGCACAGATACGCAGTATTTT | CAWSPGGGTDTQYF
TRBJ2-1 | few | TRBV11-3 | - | TGTGCCAGCAGCTTAGATGTGACCAATGAGCAGTTCTTC | CASSLDVTNEQFF
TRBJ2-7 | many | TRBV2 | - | TGTGCCAGCAGTGAAGGCACGACCTACGAGCAGTACTTC | CASSEGTTYEQYF
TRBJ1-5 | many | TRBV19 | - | TGTGCCAGTAGGGTGGGGGTAAGCAATCAGCCCCAGCATTTT | CASRVGVSNQPQHF
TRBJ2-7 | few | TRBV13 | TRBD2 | TGTGCCAGCAGCTCCCAGAGGGAGGGTCCCCTGAGCGTCGGCGGGCAGTACTTC | CASSSQREGPLSVGGQYF
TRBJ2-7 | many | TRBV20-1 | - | TGCAGTGCTACAGGGACAACCAACTACGAGCAGTACTTC | CSATGTTNYEQYF
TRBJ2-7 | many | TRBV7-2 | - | TGTGCCAGCAGCCCAAACTCCTACGAGCAGTACTTC | CASSPNSYEQYF
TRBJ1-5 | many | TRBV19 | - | TGTGCCAGTACCCAACAGGGAGATGGCAATCAGCCCCAGCATTTT | CASTQQGDGNQPQHF
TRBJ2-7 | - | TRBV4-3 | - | TGCGCCAGCAGCCAAGCTCACGGCAGGGGGGCGATGATCTACGAGCAGTACTTC | CASSQAHGRGAMIYEQYF
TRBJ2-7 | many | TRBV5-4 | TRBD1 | TGTGCCAGCAGCTTTAACAGGGGTGGCTACGAGCAGTACTTC | CASSFNRGGYEQYF
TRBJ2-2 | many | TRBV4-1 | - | TGCGCCAGCAGCCAAGAAAGATCGTCGGGCACCGGGGAGCTGTTTTTT | CASSQERSSGTGELFF
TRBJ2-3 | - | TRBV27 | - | TGTACCAGCAGTCCGTTAATCTCTAGCACAGATACGCAGTATTTT | CTSSPLISSTDTQYF
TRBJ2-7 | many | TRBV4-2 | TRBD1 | TGTGCCAGCAGCCAAAGTACAGGGGGCTACGAGCAGTACTTC | CASSQSTGGYEQYF
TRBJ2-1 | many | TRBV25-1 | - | TGTGCCAGCAGTGACACTCCTAATGAGCAGTTCTTC | CASSDTPNEQFF
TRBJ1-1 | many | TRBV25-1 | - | TGTGCCAGCAGACTAGGGAGGTATGGGAACACTGAAGCTTTCTTT | CASRLGRYGNTEAFF
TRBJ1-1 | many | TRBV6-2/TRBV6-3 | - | TGTGCCAGCAGCCCCCAGGGGTTTGAAGCTTTCTTT | CASSPQGFEAFF
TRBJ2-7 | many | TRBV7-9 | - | TGTGCCAGCAGCTTAGTTTCTAGGGGCCAACGCTACGAGCAGTACTTC | CASSLVSRGQRYEQYF
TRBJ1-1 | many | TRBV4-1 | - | TGCGCCAGCAGCCTCGATCAGGGTATGGTGGGCACTGAAGCTTTCTTT | CASSLDQGMVGTEAFF
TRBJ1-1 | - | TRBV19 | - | TGTGCCAGTAGTAAACCAGGGGAAACTGAAGCTTTCTTT | CASSKPGETEAFF
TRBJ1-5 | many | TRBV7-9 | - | TGTGCCAGCAGCTCCTCACGGGGGTCGGTCAATCAGCCCCAGCATTTT | CASSSSRGSVNQPQHF
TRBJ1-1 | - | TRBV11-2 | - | TGTGCCAGCAACTTAGGTCGGGGGACTGAAGCTTTCTTT | CASNLGRGTEAFF
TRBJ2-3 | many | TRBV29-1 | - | TGCAGCGTTGCGTTAACTCAAAAGACAGATACGCAGTATTTT | CSVALTQKTDTQYF